A single sample is the source of the 30 T cell receptor beta chains below, sequenced in a study of blood T cell repertoires in COVID-19. The data were produced by immunoSEQ multiplex PCR, yet TCRdb's version contains in-frame clones alone and is incomplete. The repertoire has about 39,000 clones, roughly 94% of them found once; the top ten carry 3.5% to 5%. The sequenced sample consisted of peripheral blood. These receptors came from a human donor with active COVID-19. The donor label of this sample is uncertain.

J is TRBJ2-3 and V is TRBV5-4, with 9 positions matching TRBD2. Germline assignment: CDR1 SGHNT and CDR2 YYREEE (reference sequence). The CDR3 spans 16 residues. The J segment lost 2 bases and the V segment lost 7 bases, leaving 11 bases of the junction unmatched. The CDR3 bases are TGTGCCAGCGGCCCTGTAGCGGGAGAAGCCACAGATACGCAGTATTTT. Encoded protein: CASGPVAGEATDTQYF.

The CDR3 region is CASRRGSGTDTQYF. CDR3 DNA: TGCGCCAGCAGACGGGGATCGGGCACAGATACGCAGTATTTT. The chain employs TRBV5-1 and TRBJ2-3; the D gene is possibly TRBD2 (5 bases). CDR3 length: 14 amino acids. CDR1 and CDR2 (germline): SGHRS, YFSETQ. V dropped 5 bases and J dropped 1 base, with 11 bases sitting between them.

This rearrangement joins TRBV3-1 (or the pseudogene TRBV3-2) to TRBJ2-1; maybe TRBD2 (6 bases). Per germline, CDR1 LGHDT and CDR2 YNNKEL (reference sequence). The CDR3 length is 15 residues. V lost 0 bases, J lost 4 bases, and 10 bases lay in between. CDR3 amino acids: CASSQDTGTYNEQFF. CDR3 DNA sequence: TGTGCCAGCAGCCAAGATACCGGGACTTACAATGAGCAGTTCTTC.

The CDR3 spells CASSPRLADIYEQYF. DNA for the CDR3: TGTGCCAGCAGCCCCAGACTAGCGGACATCTACGAGCAGTACTTC. This chain uses TRBV5-8 with TRBJ2-7; 9 positions match TRBD2. The J segment lost 3 bases and the V segment lost 4 bases, leaving 8 bases of the junction unmatched. This CDR3 region has 15 residues. Germline assignment: CDR1 SGHTS and CDR2 YDEGEE.

The chain is built from TRBV11-2 and TRBJ1-2; maybe TRBD1 (6 bases). With 1 base removed from V and 4 bases from J, the gap between germline ends came to 13 bases. Germline V gene sequence: CDR1 SGHAT, CDR2 FQNNGV. The CDR3 loop spans 15 amino acids. The CDR3 DNA sequence: TGTGCCAGCAGCTTAGTAGCAGGGGCGGGCTATGGCTACACCTTC. As protein: CASSLVAGAGYGYTF.

The CDR3 DNA reads as TGTGCCAGCAGCTTTCTTGGGACAGGGGTCATGGGGACTGAAGCTTTCTTT. Amino acid sequence: CASSFLGTGVMGTEAFF. The chain joins TRBV7-8 to TRBJ1-1; 10 bases fit TRBD1. CDR3 length equals 17 residues. Looked up from germline, CDR1 is SGHVS and CDR2 is FQNEAQ. J gave up 5 bases and V 3 bases, and 12 bases lay outside the gene matches.

This sequence joins TRBV5-4 and TRBJ1-4; no definite D call. This CDR3 has 13 amino acids. V lost 5 bases and J lost 3, with 8 bases in between. Germline CDR1 is SGHNT and CDR2 is YYREEE (reference sequence). CDR3: CASSLSSNEKLFF. The DNA of the CDR3 is TGTGCCAGCAGTTTGTCCTCTAATGAAAAACTGTTTTTT. Complete variable domain (other parts from reference TRBV5-4 and TRBJ1-4): ETGVTQSPTHLIKTRGQQVTLRCSSQSGHNTVSWYQQALGQGPQFIFQYYREEENGRGNFPPRFSGLQFPNYSSELNVNALELDDSALYLCASSLSSNEKLFFGSGTQLSVL.

This clone was found once. The chain carries TRBV9 and TRBJ2-3, with a tentative D call TRBD2 (6 bases). From germline, CDR1 is SGDLS and CDR2 YYNGEE. The CDR3 is made up of 17 amino acids. V was clipped by 4 bases and J by 4 bases, with 22 bases between them. The CDR3 loop is CASSPHPRDSLPDTQYF. CDR3 coding DNA: TGTGCCAGCAGCCCTCACCCCCGGGACTCCCTGCCAGATACGCAGTATTTT.

The gene calls are TRBV9 and TRBJ2-5; 14 bases align to TRBD2. The CDR3 totals 16 residues. With 2 bases clipped from V and 4 bases from J, the junction kept 4 bases outside the gene matches. Per germline, CDR1 SGDLS and CDR2 YYNGEE. CDR3 sequence (DNA): TGTGCCAGCAGCGTGGGGGGACTAGCGGGAGTAGAGACCCAGTACTTC. Its protein product is CASSVGGLAGVETQYF.

The chain joins TRBV7-8 to TRBJ2-7; weak D call: TRBD1 (6 bases). V lost 2 bases and J 4 bases, leaving 12 bases between the germline ends. CDR1 SGHVS and CDR2 FQNEAQ come from the germline V gene. CDR3 size: 14 residues. The CDR3 sequence is CASSLIGRGYEQYF. The CDR3 DNA sequence: TGTGCCAGCAGCTTAATTGGCAGGGGTTACGAGCAGTACTTC.

The rearrangement uses TRBV5-1 and TRBJ2-2; D not resolved. The V gene lost 0 bases and the J gene lost 0 bases, with 3 bases spanning the gap. Germline CDR1 and CDR2: SGHRS and YFSETQ. The CDR3 covers 14 residues. CDR3 DNA sequence: TGCGCCAGCAGCTTGGGTACGAACACCGGGGAGCTGTTTTTT. It codes for CASSLGTNTGELFF.

This chain connects TRBV6-1 to TRBJ1-1; 7 bases are shared with TRBD1. The CDR3 runs 13 residues. The J segment lost 5 bases and the V segment lost 3 bases, leaving 3 bases of the junction unmatched. Germline lookup yields CDR1 MNHNS and CDR2 SASEGT. The CDR3 region has the DNA TGTGCCAGCAGTGAGATCAGGGGGACTGAAGCTTTCTTT. Translated, it gives CASSEIRGTEAFF.

This chain uses TRBV28 with TRBJ1-1; D unclear. The CDR3 extends over 14 amino acids. Per the germline V gene, CDR1 is MDHEN and CDR2 is SYDVKM. Trimming removed 5 bases from V and 5 bases from J, with 15 bases in between. The CDR3 DNA sequence: TGTGCCAGCAGTCCAGCGGGGAGGAGAACTGAAGCTTTCTTT. Translated: CASSPAGRRTEAFF.

The chain uses TRBV20-1 and TRBJ2-7; perhaps TRBD1 as D (6 bases). The CDR3 length is 10 residues. V was cut by 3 bases and J by 6 bases, with 6 bases left in between. The germline CDR1 and CDR2 sequences are DFQATT and SNEGSKA (reference sequence). Here the CDR3 DNA reads TGCAGTGCTAGCAGGGGCGAGCAGTACTTC. Protein sequence: CSASRGEQYF.

CDR3 DNA sequence: TGCGCCAGCAGACTAGAATACGGGCCCCCCACTGCAGATACGCAGTATTTT. Amino acids: CASRLEYGPPTADTQYF. The J gene is TRBJ2-3, the V gene TRBV4-1, with D possibly TRBD2 on 5 matching bases. In germline, CDR1 is MGHRA, CDR2 YSYEKL. The CDR3 has 17 amino acids. The germline V and J ends were trimmed by 6 bases and 4 bases, with 23 bases remaining between them.

This clone showed up just once. The chain joins TRBV5-4 to TRBJ2-7, with D tentatively TRBD2 (5 bases). Trimming took 0 bases from V and 0 from J, leaving 10 bases between them. The germline CDR1 and CDR2 sequences are SGHNT and YYREEE (reference sequence). The CDR3 extends over 15 amino acids. Written as DNA, the CDR3 is TGTGCCAGCAGCTTGGGCTTAGGAGGCTCCTACGAGCAGTACTTC. It codes for CASSLGLGGSYEQYF.

This clone has only one observation. The chain has TRBV7-2 and TRBJ1-1, with TRBD1 identical over 11 bases. Unmatched junction bases numbered 6, after V lost 5 bases and J lost 10 bases. Germline V gives CDR1 SGHTA, CDR2 FQGNSA. The CDR3 is 13 amino acids. The CDR3 protein is CASSQGTGGRAFF. The CDR3 DNA is TGTGCCAGCAGCCAAGGGACAGGGGGACGAGCTTTCTTT. The full variable domain, with the rest looked up from reference TRBV7-2 and TRBJ1-1, is GAGVSQSPSNKVTEKGKDVELRCDPISGHTALYWYRQSLGQGLEFLIYFQGNSAPDKSGLPSDRFSAERTGGSVSTLTIQRTQQEDSAVYLCASSQGTGGRAFFGQGTRLTVV.

The V and J genes are TRBV4-3 and TRBJ2-7, with 10 positions matching TRBD1. V was clipped by 1 base and J by 9 bases; unmatched bases: 9. This CDR3 is built from 15 residues. Germline V lookup: CDR1 LGHNA, CDR2 YSLEER. The CDR3 nucleotides are TGCGCCAGCAGCCAAGCACGGACAGGGGGTATCGGGCAGTACTTC. This encodes CASSQARTGGIGQYF.

The chain is built from TRBV10-3 and TRBJ2-3, with a tentative D call TRBD2 (5 bases). Germline V lookup: CDR1 ENHRY, CDR2 SYGVKD. Trimming stripped 0 bases from V and 13 bases from J, with 11 bases between. The CDR3 totals 12 residues. DNA for the CDR3: TGTGCCATCAGTGAGTCTTCGACCGGGGAGTATTTT. Translation: CAISESSTGEYF.

This clone appeared once. This sequence joins TRBV7-2 and TRBJ2-1; D remains ambiguous. The V end lost 0 bases, the J end lost 9 bases, and 9 bases lay between the germline ends. The germline V gene encodes CDR1 SGHTA and CDR2 FQGNSA. CDR3 size: 13 residues. Written as DNA, the CDR3 is TGTGCCAGCAGCTTAGCGCGGTCGGGTGAGCAGTTCTTC. The encoded protein is CASSLARSGEQFF.

This chain links TRBV5-1 with TRBJ2-7; D is possibly TRBD2 (6 bases). V was trimmed by 4 bases and J by 2 bases, leaving 16 bases between them. Germline CDR1 is SGHRS and CDR2 is YFSETQ. The CDR3 sequence is 15 residues long. In DNA, the CDR3 is TGCGCCAGCAGCCTAGCGCCTAGAACAACCTACGAGCAGTACTTC. Amino acid sequence: CASSLAPRTTYEQYF.

V usage is TRBV4-1 and J usage is TRBJ2-5; possibly TRBD1 for D (5 bases). Germline assignment: CDR1 MGHRA and CDR2 YSYEKL. This CDR3 has 16 amino acids. The V end lost 5 bases, the J end lost 0 bases, and 16 bases lay between the germline ends. The CDR3 DNA sequence: TGCGCCAGCAGCATGGCGTCAGGGTTCAACCAAGAGACCCAGTACTTC. Translation: CASSMASGFNQETQYF.

In regard to this clone: Compared with germline, one end of the junction differs, possibly owing to a read error. This sequence joins TRBV18 and TRBJ2-3; 13 nucleotides line up with TRBD2. Germline V gene lookup returns CDR1 KGHSH and CDR2 LQKENI. The CDR3 has 17 amino acids. This chain's CDR3 is CASSPRLAGGHTDTQYF. CDR3 nucleotide sequence: TGTGCCAGCTCGCCACGACTAGCGGGGGGCCACACAGATACGCAGTATTTT.

CDR3 amino acids: CASSPEGGTSGASYNEQFF. The CDR3, as DNA: TGTGCCAGCAGCCCCGAAGGAGGGACTAGCGGGGCCTCCTACAATGAGCAGTTCTTC. The chain combines TRBV3-1 (or the pseudogene TRBV3-2) with TRBJ2-1; 13 bases are a match to TRBD2. The CDR3 is made up of 19 amino acids. In germline, CDR1 is LGHDT, CDR2 YNNKEL (reference sequence). V was clipped by 4 bases and J by 0 bases; unmatched bases: 9.

CDR3 sequence (DNA): TGTGCCAGTAGTCTCCCCGGGAAGCCAGCAACTAATGAAAAACTGTTTTTT. Translating it yields CASSLPGKPATNEKLFF. The chain joins TRBV19 to TRBJ1-4; D is unclear. Germline V gene sequence: CDR1 LNHDA, CDR2 SQIVND (reference sequence). This CDR3 has 17 residues. The V and J ends lost 5 bases and 0 bases respectively, with 16 bases between them.

The chain combines TRBV15 with TRBJ2-5; TRBD2 is a possible D gene (6 bases). CDR3 length equals 15 residues. The germline V and J ends were trimmed by 0 bases and 5 bases, with 13 bases remaining between them. The germline V gene has CDR1 LNHNV and CDR2 YYDKDF (reference sequence). The CDR3 reads CATSRDQNGGETQYF. The CDR3, as DNA: TGTGCCACCAGCAGAGATCAGAATGGGGGGGAGACCCAGTACTTC.

This clone was seen a single time. The rearrangement uses TRBV9 and TRBJ1-1; the match to TRBD1 covers 8 bases. Germline values: CDR1 SGDLS, CDR2 YYNGEE. The length of the CDR3 is 17 residues. V shed 0 bases and J 3 bases; nucleotides not matched to a gene: 10. The CDR3 region has the DNA TGTGCCAGCAGCGTAGGGGGGACAGGACCTTGGGACACTGAAGCTTTCTTT. Amino acids: CASSVGGTGPWDTEAFF.

J is TRBJ2-3 and V is TRBV9; 9 bases line up with TRBD2. CDR1 and CDR2 from the germline V gene are SGDLS and YYNGEE. With V trimmed by 4 bases and J by 4 bases, 13 bases remained unmatched. The CDR3 loop spans 17 amino acids. The CDR3 region is CASSPGGAGGGSDTQYF. DNA of the CDR3: TGTGCCAGCAGCCCGGGTGGAGCGGGAGGTGGTTCAGATACGCAGTATTTT.

This chain uses TRBV6-2 or TRBV6-3 with TRBJ2-2; 9 nucleotides match TRBD2. The trim removed 0 bases at V and 3 bases at J, leaving 2 bases unmatched. The length of the CDR3 is 16 residues. Germline V gene lookup returns CDR1 MNHEY and CDR2 SVGEGT. The CDR3 sequence is CASSYSSGRYTGELFF. The CDR3 nucleotides are TGTGCCAGCAGTTACTCTAGCGGGAGATACACCGGGGAGCTGTTTTTT.

The chain couples TRBV29-1 to TRBJ1-5, with D maybe TRBD1 (6 bases). The V end was cut by 6 bases, the J end by 6 bases, with 12 bases between. The CDR3 spans 12 residues. Germline-derived CDR1 and CDR2 are SQVTM and ANQGSEA. The CDR3 DNA reads TGCAGCGTGGCACAGGGCGGTCAGCCCCAGCATTTT. Its translation: CSVAQGGQPQHF.